The rows below give T cell receptor beta chains drawn from one sample of a study of blood T cell repertoires in COVID-19. Libraries were prepared by immunoSEQ multiplex PCR; TCRdb keeps only in-frame clonotypes and omits some of them. The sample lists 250,000 to 350,000 clones, about 89% seen once, with 7.8% in the top ten. Material: peripheral blood. The origin of the receptors is a woman aged 45-65 years who had recovered from COVID-19. The CDR3 runs from the conserved cysteine through the conserved F or W. The D gene is left open where the match is weak. A row's size may be missing; if present it is once, few, many or a size class.

clone_size | j_call | d_call | v_call | cdr3_aa | cdr3_nt
. | TRBJ1-6 | . | TRBV28 | CASSLLNSPLHF | TGTGCCAGCAGTTTACTAAATTCACCCCTCCACTTT
. | TRBJ1-5 | TRBD1 | TRBV28 | CASSVTGTGYFGSNQPQHF | TGTGCCAGCAGTGTAACCGGGACAGGGTATTTCGGAAGCAATCAGCCCCAGCATTTT
. | TRBJ1-2 | TRBD1 | TRBV19 | CASRPTGDYGYTF | TGTGCCAGTAGGCCGACAGGGGACTATGGCTACACCTTC
. | TRBJ1-2 | TRBD1 | TRBV3-1/TRBV3-2 | CASSLGTGDLFGYTF | TGTGCCAGCAGCCTCGGGACAGGGGACCTATTTGGCTACACCTTC
. | TRBJ2-5 | TRBD2 | TRBV9 | CASSVAPSGSVGQETQYF | TGTGCCAGCAGCGTAGCACCTAGCGGGAGTGTAGGGCAAGAGACCCAGTACTTC
. | TRBJ2-3 | . | TRBV7-7 | CASSLGQTSTDTQYF | TGTGCTAGCAGCTTAGGACAGACTAGCACAGATACGCAGTATTTT
. | TRBJ2-3 | TRBD2 | TRBV29-1 | CSVDQRGRQFDTQYF | TGCAGCGTTGACCAGCGGGGGCGACAATTTGATACGCAGTATTTT
. | TRBJ2-2 | TRBD2 | TRBV7-8 | CASSRGVAGTGELFF | TGTGCCAGCAGCCGGGGGGTAGCGGGAACCGGGGAGCTGTTTTTT
. | TRBJ2-3 | TRBD1 | TRBV5-8 | CASSPRTGADTQYF | TGTGCCAGCAGCCCAAGGACAGGGGCAGATACGCAGTATTTT
. | TRBJ2-1 | . | TRBV30 | CAWALLNEQFF | TGTGCCTGGGCCCTCCTCAATGAGCAGTTCTTC
once | TRBJ1-4 | . | TRBV7-9 | CASSLLDNPTNEKLFF | TGTGCCAGCAGCTTGCTGGACAACCCAACTAATGAAAAACTGTTTTTT
. | TRBJ2-1 | TRBD2 | TRBV11-2 | CASSTRNSGGRPFF | TGTGCCAGCAGCACCCGTAATAGCGGGGGGCGGCCGTTCTTC
. | TRBJ1-1 | . | TRBV28 | CASSHIQGNTEAFF | TGTGCCAGCAGTCATATACAGGGGAACACTGAAGCTTTCTTT